This TCR beta chain derives from a study of T-cell memory formation after mild COVID-19. In germline, CDR1 is DFQATT, CDR2 SNEGSKA (reference sequence). CDR3 length: 14 amino acids. V was trimmed by 0 bases and J by 6 bases, leaving 14 bases between them. This clonotype was detected a few times. Using its own MiXCR run on the 5' RACE reads, TCRdb lists one record per CDR3 protein. The table includes around 420,000 distinct CDR3 sequences, approximately 24% detected once. The chain uses TRBV20-1 and TRBJ1-1; D unclear. This clonotype was obtained from an adult woman who had mild COVID-19 (a few samples of this study predate the infection). Cell type and time point are not known. The material sequenced was PBMCs or a T cell subset sorted from them (not recorded which). The CDR3, as DNA: TGCAGTGCTAGAGATAATTGGGCTTCGGCTGAAGCTTTCTTT. This translates into CSARDNWASAEAFF.